The source of this T cell receptor (beta chain) is a study of shared clonotypes between healthy human individuals (dated by TCRdb to the early 2020s). Regarding the study in general: A few men and two women, aged 18 to 49 years, made up the cohort. For each donor, three plates each were used for CD4 naive and CD4 memory, two plates were used for CD8 naive, and one plate was used for CD8 memory. Blood TCR repertoires of a handful of healthy adults were deeply sequenced to estimate repertoire size and the extent of clonotype sharing between individuals. To increase sequencing depth and limit assay-specific biases, TCR repertoire library preparation and sequencing were carried out by different laboratories using diverse techniques. Each donor's leukapheresis produced roughly between roughly 0.94 and 9.5 billion PBMCs.

The germline V gene yields MDHEN for CDR1 and SYDVKM for CDR2. V and J lose 3 bases and 3 bases, and a span of 9 bases separates them. The CDR3, from cysteine to phenylalanine, totals 13 residues. The retained sequence is limited to the CDR3, 39 bases, with the frame set at the first base. TCR CDR3 regions were amplified from genomic DNA by multiplex PCR using the deep immunoSEQ assay. Extracted genomic DNA from each cell subset was distributed evenly across all wells of several immunoSEQ 96-well plates, and each plate was treated as a replicate. For sorted subsets, about 200 ng genomic DNA, equal to tens of thousands of T cell genomes, was loaded into each replicate PCR. The purified libraries were quantified using a Qubit 3.0 fluorometer, sized with a Bioanalyzer 2100, and then quantified again using the KAPA Library Quantification kit. Each immunoSEQ 96-well plate was sequenced on its own single-read 150-cycle Illumina NextSeq 550 flow cell. As for how the authors treated the data: Because the immunoSEQ output held only junctional sequences and lacked quality scores, the filtering could not match the filtering applied to full-length reads. Sequences were annotated with PyIR, a Python wrapper for IgBLAST v1.9, using IMGT germline references to assign V/J genes and CDR3. Reads with weak V/J assignments (E-value above 1e-6), missing CDR3, stop codons, out-of-frame junctions, or ambiguous translated residues were removed. V3J clonotypes were defined as sequences sharing an identical inferred V gene, J gene, and CDR3 amino acid sequence. Percentage overlap between repertoires was computed as shared unique clonotypes divided by the size of the smaller repertoire. Richness of each repertoire was evaluated using RTK rarefaction, the Chao1 estimator, and Recon v2.1 estimates of unobserved clonotypes. For all TCRbeta clonotypes obtained by the gDNA method from a few donors, generation probabilities were computed with OLGA. This is the immuneACCESS table as TCRdb keeps it, with only in-frame sequences that have V and J called. A part of the clones is gone; compared with another copy, unresolved V genes explain less than half, and the rest is unexplained. V, J and clone size are taken as reported in that table, and D and trimming were inferred from the DNA itself. The sample table shows 1.5 million to 2.5 million clones, and 85% to 95% are seen once. The top ten clonotypes cover more than 0.9% of the sample.

Overall study outcomes, separate from this receptor: Naive subsets generally had larger estimated clonotype richness than memory subsets. Roughly 5% of naive CD4, approximately 3.7% of naive CD8, approximately 2.2% of memory CD4, and roughly 0.4% of memory CD8 clonotypes were shared across several donors. Pairwise subsampling indicated that sequencing depth was expected to affect the degree of clonotype sharing among donors. Even with the large sequencing depth, rarefaction of the sorted-subset datasets indicated that sequencing was incomplete. Compared with non-shared clonotypes, clonotypes shared by all four sorted-subset donors had higher generation probabilities. Because the study included a small number of donors, the genetic and exposure-history diversity represented was limited. Sampling was limited to blood, and TCR repertoires in tissue likely differ from TCR repertoires in blood.

For the CD8 naive samples, CD45RO-negative cells were positively selected for CCR7, yielding a CD45RA+CCR7+ population from which TemRA cells were excluded. The donors were healthy, HIV-negative adults who had no recently reported acute infections or vaccinations. Every donor was a Caucasian adult living in Nashville, Tennessee, USA. Blood was collected by leukapheresis, and PBMCs were isolated by Ficoll-Histopaque density gradient centrifugation and then cryopreserved in liquid nitrogen vapor phase. Purity and quantity of every magnetically sorted T cell population were checked by analytical flow cytometry. Each sorted fraction had its genomic DNA isolated and then quantified by UV absorbance on a Nanodrop 2000c. As regards this clone: Its antigen remains unidentified. Base qualities are not recorded, but no much larger clone differs from it by a single base.

Sequencing used naive CD8+ T cells sorted from blood. The cell subset or site label of this sample denotes: CD45RA+CCR7+. The V and J genes are TRBV28 and TRBJ2-7; TRBD1 is a weak D gene call, 6 bases matching. This TCR was sampled from a man younger than 35 in good health. The bases read TGTGCCAGCAGTTTGAAACAGGGCTACGAGCAGTACTTC. Its product reads: CASSLKQGYEQYF.